The 27 T cell receptor beta chains below were found in one sample sequenced in a study of T cell responses to AZD1222 COVID-19 vaccine. Some clones are missing from TCRdb's copy, which holds only in-frame ones; the method was immunoSEQ multiplex PCR. The sample shows about 190,000 clones, over 85% of them seen only once. The sample in question was peripheral blood, obtained 28 days after the second dose of the MenACWY control vaccine. All receptors derive from an adult who received the MenACWY meningococcal vaccine as a control.

CDR3 DNA: TGTGCCAGTAGTCCAGTACTCAGGGACACTGAAGCTTTCTTT. Its translation is CASSPVLRDTEAFF. This chain joins TRBV19 and TRBJ1-1; tentative D call: TRBD1 (5 bases). Germline V gene data show CDR1 as LNHDA and CDR2 as SQIVND (reference sequence). The CDR3 consists of 14 residues. Trimming removed 5 bases at V and 3 bases at J, with 13 bases between.

The chain employs TRBV11-2 and TRBJ2-1; tentatively, D is TRBD2 (5 bases). CDR1 and CDR2 (germline): SGHAT, FQNNGV. The CDR3 loop spans 16 amino acids. V lost 3 bases and J 6 bases, leaving 18 bases between the germline ends. This CDR3 is CASSFLPGGQVNEQFF. The CDR3 region has the DNA TGTGCCAGCAGCTTCCTCCCCGGCGGGCAGGTCAATGAGCAGTTCTTC.

The count of this clone is one. The chain joins TRBV27 to TRBJ1-4; the D is unclear. Trimming left V 6 bases short and J 3 bases short, with 8 bases between. Germline V gives CDR1 MNHEY, CDR2 SMNVEV (reference sequence). This CDR3 comprises 13 residues. CDR3 nucleotide sequence: TGTGCCAGCAGCGAGGTGGCTAATGAAAAACTGTTTTTT. Amino acids: CASSEVANEKLFF.

The chain employs TRBV19 and TRBJ1-6, with 9 nucleotides matching TRBD1. V lost 7 bases to trimming and J lost 6 bases; unmatched junction nucleotides: 7. CDR1 is LNHDA, CDR2 SQIVND, per germline (reference sequence). The CDR3 has 15 residues. The CDR3 DNA sequence: TGTGCCAGTAAAATGCAGACAGGGGGTAATTCACCCCTCCACTTT. Translated, it gives CASKMQTGGNSPLHF.

The rearrangement links TRBV27 to TRBJ2-1; D uncertain. Germline V gene lookup returns CDR1 MNHEY and CDR2 SMNVEV (reference sequence). The ends were cut back, 4 bases at V and 4 bases at J, with 8 bases in the middle. CDR3 length: 13 amino acids. Here the CDR3 reads CASSYGSYNEQFF. In DNA, the CDR3 is TGTGCCAGCAGTTACGGCTCTTACAATGAGCAGTTCTTC.

This chain uses TRBV10-3 with TRBJ2-2; possibly TRBD2 for D (6 bases). CDR3 length: 16 residues. Germline CDR1 is ENHRY and CDR2 is SYGVKD. Between the trimmed V and J ends, which lost 0 bases and 0 bases, there was a span of 8 bases. The CDR3 region is CAISESVAANTGELFF. The CDR3 nucleotides read TGTGCCATCAGTGAGTCCGTAGCGGCGAACACCGGGGAGCTGTTTTTT.

The chain uses TRBV3-1 (or the pseudogene TRBV3-2) and TRBJ1-5; weak D call: TRBD1 (6 bases). The CDR3 is made up of 14 amino acids. V lost 3 bases and J lost 5, with 11 bases in between. CDR1 and CDR2 from the germline V gene are LGHDT and YNNKEL (reference sequence). The CDR3 reads CASSQLGGDQPQHF. CDR3 in DNA: TGTGCCAGCAGCCAGTTAGGGGGGGATCAGCCCCAGCATTTT.

The V call is TRBV6-2 or TRBV6-3, the J call TRBJ2-7; D is undetermined. V lost 5 bases, J lost 5 bases, and 10 bases lay in between. The germline gives CDR1 MNHEY, CDR2 SVGEGT. The CDR3 has 12 residues. The CDR3 region is CASSPPFDEQYF. CDR3 nucleotides: TGTGCCAGCAGTCCCCCCTTCGACGAGCAGTACTTC.

This chain connects TRBV7-2 to TRBJ1-4, with D possibly matching TRBD1 (5 bases). The CDR3 has 16 amino acids. Trimming stripped 2 bases from V and 0 bases from J, with 10 bases between. CDR1 is SGHTA, CDR2 FQGNSA, per germline. CDR3 sequence: CASSLSQGATNEKLFF. DNA of the CDR3: TGTGCCAGCAGCTTATCGCAGGGTGCAACTAATGAAAAACTGTTTTTT.

The chain employs TRBV7-9 and TRBJ1-1, with 7 bases identical to TRBD1. CDR3 length equals 15 residues. With 5 bases clipped from V and 4 bases from J, the junction kept 10 bases outside the gene matches. Germline CDR1 SEHNR, CDR2 FQNEAQ (reference sequence). CDR3 sequence (DNA): TGTGCCAGCAGCCCCGATTATCAGGGGGGCACTGAAGCTTTCTTT. As protein: CASSPDYQGGTEAFF.

The chain combines TRBV29-1 with TRBJ1-5; 10 bases are a match to TRBD1. The CDR3 has 17 amino acids. CDR1 and CDR2 from the germline V gene are SQVTM and ANQGSEA. V gave up 3 bases and J gave up 0 bases; unmatched junction bases: 8. In nucleotides, the CDR3 is TGCAGCGTTGAGAATCCCGGGACAGGGGTTAGCAATCAGCCCCAGCATTTT. Translating it yields CSVENPGTGVSNQPQHF.

The J gene is TRBJ1-2, the V gene TRBV24-1; 7 bases map to TRBD1. With V trimmed by 4 bases and J by 5 bases, 3 bases remained unmatched. CDR3 length: 13 residues. Germline V CDR1 and CDR2: KGHDR, SFDVKD. The CDR3 coding sequence is TGTGCCACCAGTGACACGACAGGGTATGGCTACACCTTC. The encoded protein is CATSDTTGYGYTF.

This chain links TRBV5-1 with TRBJ2-7; D perhaps matches TRBD2 (7 bases). The germline CDR1 and CDR2 sequences are SGHRS and YFSETQ. V was pared by 5 bases and J by 2 bases, with 17 bases between. This CDR3 is built from 15 residues. Here the CDR3 reads CASRPDEGGPYEQYF. CDR3 bases: TGCGCCAGCAGGCCCGATGAGGGGGGGCCCTACGAGCAGTACTTC.

The rearrangement uses TRBV5-1 and TRBJ1-1, with TRBD1 as a possible D gene (6 bases). Germline V gives CDR1 SGHRS, CDR2 YFSETQ. The V and J ends lost 3 bases and 4 bases respectively, with 28 bases between them. The CDR3 is 19 residues long. In DNA, the CDR3 is TGCGCCAGCAGCTCCGCACTCCCAGGGGCCTCAAGAGGTTTCACTGAAGCTTTCTTT. Encoded protein: CASSSALPGASRGFTEAFF.

The chain carries TRBV19 and TRBJ1-2, with TRBD1 as a possible D gene (6 bases). CDR3 length equals 13 residues. The germline V and J ends were trimmed by 3 bases and 8 bases, with 13 bases remaining between them. Germline V CDR1 and CDR2: LNHDA, SQIVND (reference sequence). CDR3 nucleotides: TGTGCCAGTAGTATCCGCAGGGGAATAGGCTACACCTTC. Translated: CASSIRRGIGYTF.

This chain connects TRBV5-1 to TRBJ1-2; weak D call: TRBD1 (6 bases). Trimming cost V 4 bases and J 4 bases, with 23 bases left between them. Per germline, CDR1 SGHRS and CDR2 YFSETQ. This CDR3 comprises 17 residues. The CDR3 nucleotides read TGCGCCAGCAGCAACACCGCCGAAGTACAGGGTGCCTATGGCTACACCTTC. Translated, it gives CASSNTAEVQGAYGYTF. Filled out from reference TRBV5-1 and TRBJ1-2, the complete variable domain reads KAGVTQTPRYLIKTRGQQVTLSCSPISGHRSVSWYQQTPGQGLQFLFEYFSETQRNKGNFPGRFSGRQFSNSRSEMNVSTLELGDSALYLCASSNTAEVQGAYGYTFGSGTRLTVV.

The chain is built from TRBV9 and TRBJ1-1; maybe TRBD1 (5 bases). Trimming removed 5 bases at V and 3 bases at J, with 20 bases between. CDR1 and CDR2 (germline): SGDLS, YYNGEE. The CDR3 totals 16 residues. This chain's CDR3 is CASSRGDIQGHTEAFF. In DNA, the CDR3 is TGTGCCAGCAGTCGAGGGGATATCCAGGGACACACTGAAGCTTTCTTT.

The chain carries TRBV6-5 and TRBJ2-5, with D tentatively TRBD2 (6 bases). V lost 4 bases and J lost 5, with 17 bases in between. Germline-derived CDR1 and CDR2 are MNHEY and SVGAGI. CDR3 size: 15 residues. The CDR3 here is CASSSGREPWETQYF. Here the CDR3 DNA reads TGTGCCAGCAGTTCCGGACGGGAGCCGTGGGAGACCCAGTACTTC.

The chain has TRBV7-8 and TRBJ1-5, with a tentative D call TRBD1 (6 bases). The V gene lost 6 bases and the J gene lost 2 bases, with 17 bases spanning the gap. Germline assignment: CDR1 SGHVS and CDR2 FQNEAQ. This CDR3 has 16 residues. CDR3 protein: CASRSLTGIGNQPQHF. The CDR3 region has the DNA TGTGCCAGCAGATCTCTTACAGGGATCGGCAATCAGCCCCAGCATTTT.

The rearrangement uses TRBV15 and TRBJ1-3, with 8 bases that match TRBD1. This CDR3 region has 15 residues. CDR1 and CDR2 from the germline V gene are LNHNV and YYDKDF (reference sequence). After removal of 10 bases from V and 0 bases from J, the junction contained 8 bases not matched to a gene. CDR3 coding DNA: TGTGCCATTTCGGACAGGGCCGTCTCTGGAAACACCATATATTTT. It is translated as CAISDRAVSGNTIYF.

The CDR3 loop is CASSLDPKDSKAFF. The CDR3 bases are TGTGCCAGCAGCCTCGACCCTAAGGACAGTAAGGCTTTCTTT. This chain links TRBV5-4 with TRBJ1-1; perhaps TRBD1 as D (6 bases). Trimming removed 4 bases from V and 11 bases from J, with 21 bases in between. The germline V gene has CDR1 SGHNT and CDR2 YYREEE (reference sequence). This CDR3 region has 14 residues.

The V call is TRBV13, the J call TRBJ2-3, with D possibly being TRBD2 (6 bases). CDR3 length: 16 residues. V was cut by 6 bases and J by 2 bases, with 18 bases left in between. CDR1 is PRHDT and CDR2 is FYEKMQ in the germline V gene (reference sequence). The DNA for the CDR3 is TGTGCCAGCAGGGGGACCCAGCGGGCCCTCACAGATACGCAGTATTTT. Translation gives CASRGTQRALTDTQYF.

This clone was observed a few times. The chain joins TRBV7-9 to TRBJ1-5; D ambiguous. Germline loops: CDR1 SEHNR, CDR2 FQNEAQ (reference sequence). The V end lost 4 bases, the J end lost 0 bases, and 10 bases lay between the germline ends. The CDR3 has 15 amino acids. CDR3 sequence reads: CASSSSFLSNQPQHF. CDR3 in DNA: TGTGCCAGCAGCTCTTCATTCCTTAGCAATCAGCCCCAGCATTTT.

The chain joins TRBV7-3 to TRBJ2-1; the D gene is possibly TRBD2 (6 bases). Germline values: CDR1 SGHTA, CDR2 FQGTGA. V shed 2 bases and J shed 2 bases, with 16 bases lying between them. The CDR3 covers 17 residues. The CDR3 DNA is TGTGCCAGCAGCTTAGGGCCGGGAGCGGCTACCTACAATGAGCAGTTCTTC. Its translation: CASSLGPGAATYNEQFF.

V is TRBV14 and J is TRBJ2-7; TRBD2 might be the D (5 bases). CDR3 size: 12 residues. Per the germline V gene, CDR1 is SGHDN and CDR2 is FVKESK. V shed 4 bases and J shed 7 bases, with 11 bases lying between them. The DNA of the CDR3 is TGTGCCAGCAGCCGGACTGACTGGGAGCAGTACTTC. It specifies CASSRTDWEQYF. The full variable domain, with the rest looked up from reference TRBV14 and TRBJ2-7, is EAGVTQFPSHSVIEKGQTVTLRCDPISGHDNLYWYRRVMGKEIKFLLHFVKESKQDESGMPNNRFLAERTGGTYSTLKVQPAELEDSGVYFCASSRTDWEQYFGPGTRLTVT.

The chain combines TRBV18 with TRBJ1-1; D is unclear. There are 15 residues in the CDR3. V was trimmed by 6 bases and J by 1 base, leaving 15 bases between them. Germline CDR1 and CDR2: KGHSH and LQKENI. CDR3 in DNA: TGTGCCAGCTCCCCCTCGGGCAGCGGGAACACTGAAGCTTTCTTT. Translation gives CASSPSGSGNTEAFF.

The chain recombines TRBV7-9 with TRBJ2-1, with D maybe TRBD1 (6 bases). With 5 bases removed from V and 2 bases from J, the gap between germline ends came to 13 bases. The CDR3 is 15 residues long. Germline V gene sequence: CDR1 SEHNR, CDR2 FQNEAQ (reference sequence). The CDR3 spells CASSPTGFPYNEQFF. CDR3 bases: TGTGCCAGCAGCCCTACAGGGTTTCCCTACAATGAGCAGTTCTTC.